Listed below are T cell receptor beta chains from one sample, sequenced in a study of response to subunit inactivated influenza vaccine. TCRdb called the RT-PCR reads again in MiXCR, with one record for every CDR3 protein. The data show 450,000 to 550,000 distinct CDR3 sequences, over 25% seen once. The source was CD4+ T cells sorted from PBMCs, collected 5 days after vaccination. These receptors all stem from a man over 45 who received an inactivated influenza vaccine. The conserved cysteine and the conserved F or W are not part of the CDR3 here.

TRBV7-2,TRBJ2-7,ASSLAYGTTYEQY
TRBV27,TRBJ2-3,ASTGGTSGRATDTQY
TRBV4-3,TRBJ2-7,ASSQGITYEQY
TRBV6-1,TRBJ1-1,ASKNLGGTEAF
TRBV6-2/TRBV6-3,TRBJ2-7,ASSYSSMRSTYEQY
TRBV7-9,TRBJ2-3,ASSGAGGPPDTQY
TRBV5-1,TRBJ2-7,ASSSTSGRFYEQY
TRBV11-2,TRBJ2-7,ASSLRNQGYFYEQY
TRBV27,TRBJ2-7,ASSTTGIGGFYEQY
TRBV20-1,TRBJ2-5,SARVGGRETQY
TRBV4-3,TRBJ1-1,ASSPGRQLTEAF
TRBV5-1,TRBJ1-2,ASSLAPEFGYT
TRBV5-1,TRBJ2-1,ASSLAGQINNEQF
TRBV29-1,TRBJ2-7,SVDSSTPNEQY
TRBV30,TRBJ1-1,AWSVRVDTEAF